This TCR beta chain was identified in a study of Ad26.COV2.S vaccination and SARS-CoV-2 variants (dated by TCRdb to about 2021). Background for the entire study: Vaccine-arm donors came from COV1001, a multicentre, randomized, double-blind, placebo-controlled phase I-IIa trial of Ad26.COV2.S in healthy adults. The specificity and breadth of SARS-CoV-2-reactive T cell receptors after Ad26.COV2.S vaccination were assessed by TCRbeta repertoire sequencing. Ad26.COV2.S was administered intramuscularly at 5 x 10^10 or 1 x 10^11 viral particles, either as a single shot or as two shots given 56 days apart. A total of 32 samples were included in the TCR-sequenced set, comprising around 20 Ad26.COV2.S vaccine recipients, 5 placebo recipients and 8 SARS-CoV-2 convalescent individuals. Investigators remained blinded to trial group allocation during experiments and outcome assessment. Participants in the trial were split at random into five groups of five each, receiving low-dose or high-dose Ad26.COV2.S once or twice, or else placebo on both occasions.

The full study reports these points: Vaccine and placebo recipients had similar non-spike TCR breadth, a finding consistent with the vaccine containing only spike. Ad26.COV2.S recipients had higher spike-specific TCR breadth than placebo recipients (P = 0.0014). According to the authors, total T cell responses may have been underestimated by the TCR breadth and depth analyses. After vaccination, spike-specific CD8+ and CD4+ T cell responses were reported to show substantial breadth. The study was not powered to compare responses between vaccine doses or regimens.

The treatment or condition label corresponds to: roughly 19 received Ad26.COV2.S at low or high dose, single or two shots; a few received placebo; per-sample allocation not given. For vaccine and placebo recipients, the sequenced repertoires came from samples collected on day 63 after the first injection. Cohort 1b enrolled 25 to 30 adults aged 18-55 years at a single site in Boston, USA, between 29 July and 7 August 2020. Ad26.COV2.S was a replication-incompetent adenovirus type 26 vector that expressed a prefusion-stabilized SARS-CoV-2 spike protein derived from the original Wuhan strain. TCRbeta CDR3 regions were sequenced with the immunoSEQ Assay. After extraction, genomic DNA underwent amplification by bias-controlled multiplex PCR, followed by high-throughput sequencing. Processing in the source paper ran as follows. To quantify the absolute abundance of each unique TCRbeta CDR3 region, sequences were collapsed and filtered. Usable DNA was measured by amplifying reference genes present in all nucleated cells, and TCRbeta template counts were normalized to that usable DNA to estimate T cell fraction. Repertoire TCRs were annotated as SARS-CoV-2-specific when V gene, CDR3 amino acid sequence and J gene were exactly matched to a known reactive TCR set. The reference SARS-CoV-2 TCR set came from MIRA and was filtered for enrichment in COVID-19-positive ImmuneCODE repertoires, removing public or cross-reactive TCRs. Using the MIRA antigens, annotated TCRs were further analysed by specific ORF or by position within an ORF. Breadth was defined as annotated unique rearrangements over total unique productive rearrangements; depth was the summed frequency of those rearrangements. Two-sided Wilcoxon rank-sum tests were applied when comparing TCR breadth between groups. Not all clones reach the TCRdb copy of this immuneACCESS table, which keeps in-frame sequences only. Checked studies attribute under half of the gap to unresolved V genes and leave the rest unexplained. That table supplies the V and J calls and clone size; D and trimming were determined from the DNA. For this sample there are just under 250,000 clones; over 75% appear just once. The ten largest make up approximately 12% of the sample.

Points on this clone: The target of this receptor is not known. No much larger clonotype is one base removed from it; base qualities were not supplied.

The CDR3 sequence holds 16 residues, the cysteine and phenylalanine included. CDR3 DNA only is kept here, 48 bases in frame from base 1. Ends trimmed: V by 5 bases, J by 1 base; bases unmatched to a gene: 8. Looking up the germline V gene (reference sequence) yields CDR1 MNHNY and CDR2 SVGAGI. The V gene is TRBV6-6 and the J gene is TRBJ2-3; TRBD2 lines up with 8 middle nucleotides. The material was peripheral blood, obtained in a trial of Ad26.COV2.S vaccine versus placebo. This TCR came from a person aged 18 to 59 who received the Ad26.COV2.S COVID-19 vaccine or a placebo. The CDR3 corresponds to CASSILAAGGTDTQYF. The base sequence is TGTGCCAGCAGTATACTAGCGGCGGGAGGCACAGATACGCAGTATTTT.